This TCR beta chain was captured by sequencing in a study of tumor-infiltrating lymphocytes in primary liver carcinoma. Background on the study: Spanning 30 to 69 years of age, the patients were men and women.

Germline V gene sequence: CDR1 LNHNV, CDR2 YYDKDF (reference sequence). Trimming left V 4 bases short and J 6 bases short, with 13 bases between. This CDR3 contains 14 residues. Total RNA amounting to 500 ng was the source from which TCR beta cDNA was made with a constant-region primer. Each TCR beta library was derived from three nested multiplex PCR rounds that employed slightly modified ARM-PCR. In the first two PCR rounds, TRBV1-TRBV30 forward primers were paired with a C-beta reverse primer, and each round lasted around 10 cycles. Using its own MiXCR run on the multiplex PCR reads, TCRdb lists one record per CDR3 protein. This table holds about 44,000 distinct CDR3 sequences, about 70% found once. Unsorted bulk tissue, about 19-32 mg of it, served as the source for co-extraction of RNA and DNA. Sampling was performed at five separate regions of each tumor.

Sequencing was performed on liver tumor tissue from sampling region 3. Subset meaning: tumor region T3, left-lateral pole. The genes are TRBV15 and TRBJ1-5; D is uncertain. The TCR originated in a man in his forties with primary liver carcinoma and hepatitis B virus infection. CDR3 sequence (DNA): TGTGCCACCAGCAATTCTAGGGTAGGTCAGCCCCAGCATTTT. Amino acid sequence: CATSNSRVGQPQHF.